The 28 T cell receptor beta chains listed next were all sequenced from one sample in a study of T cell repertoires in cytomegalovirus infection. No antigens are known for them. TCRdb re-derived calls from the reads in MiXCR, one entry per CDR3 protein. Of just under 500,000 distinct CDR3 sequences listed, more than 30% are singletons. Material: cultured PBMCs, obtained from culture after CMV antigen stimulation. The receptors originated from a human donor in good health (CMV status not recorded). Some clones in this sample may be carry-over from other donors' samples.

This clonotype occurred a few times. The chain has TRBV10-3 and TRBJ2-2, with TRBD2 matching over 8 bases. The V gene end was trimmed by 5 bases and the J gene end by 4 bases; junction bases not matched to a gene: 3. CDR1 and CDR2 (germline): ENHRY, SYGVKD. The CDR3 runs to 14 residues. The CDR3 region has the DNA TGTGCCATCAGTCTAGCGGGTCCCACCGGGGAGCTGTTTTTT. It codes for CAISLAGPTGELFF.

This clonotype was observed a handful of times. The chain combines TRBV20-1 with TRBJ1-1; D perhaps matches TRBD1 (5 bases). CDR1 is DFQATT and CDR2 is SNEGSKA in the germline V gene (reference sequence). Trimming took off 0 bases at V and 6 bases at J, with 17 bases between the two ends. There are 15 residues in the CDR3. The CDR3 coding sequence is TGCAGTGCTAGAGATTTCCAAGGGGTTAACGCTGAAGCTTTCTTT. Protein product: CSARDFQGVNAEAFF.

The rearrangement links TRBV29-1 to TRBJ2-1; TRBD1 matches 9 bases. This CDR3 comprises 14 residues. Germline V gene data show CDR1 as SQVTM and CDR2 as ANQGSEA. J gave up 1 base and V 7 bases, and 5 bases lay outside the gene matches. This chain's CDR3 is CSGRGQGSYNEQFF. The CDR3 nucleotides read TGCAGCGGACGAGGACAGGGGTCCTACAATGAGCAGTTCTTC.

The gene calls are TRBV7-6 and TRBJ2-2, with 10 bases matching TRBD1. Germline CDR1 and CDR2: SGHVS and FNYEAQ. Germline trimming cut 3 bases from V and 7 bases from J; bases unmatched to any gene: 5. This CDR3 has 15 amino acids. The CDR3 sequence: CASSFVDRGIGELFF. CDR3 nucleotide sequence: TGTGCCAGCAGCTTTGTGGACAGGGGGATCGGGGAGCTGTTTTTT.

This clonotype was detected many times. The chain is built from TRBV7-2 and TRBJ2-7; 7 bases align to TRBD2. V lost 3 bases, J lost 3 bases, and 5 bases stayed unmatched. The CDR3 runs to 14 residues. Germline V gives CDR1 SGHTA, CDR2 FQGNSA. The CDR3 nucleotides read TGTGCCAGCAGCTTTTTGCGCGGGAGCTACGAGCAGTACTTC. It encodes CASSFLRGSYEQYF.

V is TRBV30 and J is TRBJ2-1, with D uncertain. The germline V gene encodes CDR1 GTSNPN and CDR2 SVGIG (reference sequence). This CDR3 has 14 amino acids. V lost 4 bases to trimming and J lost 9 bases, with 19 bases between them. The CDR3: CAWNINPSLGEQFF. The CDR3 coding sequence is TGTGCCTGGAATATCAACCCATCCTTGGGTGAGCAGTTCTTC.

The rearrangement joins TRBV19 to TRBJ2-1, with D perhaps TRBD1 or TRBD2 (5 bases each). The CDR3 has 15 amino acids. Germline CDR1 and CDR2: LNHDA and SQIVND (reference sequence). V was clipped by 6 bases and J by 2 bases, with 14 bases between them. This CDR3 reads CASSHLRGAYNEQFF. In nucleotides, the CDR3 is TGTGCCAGTAGCCACTTAAGGGGAGCCTACAATGAGCAGTTCTTC. Based on the CDR3 plus reference TRBV19 and TRBJ2-1, the full variable domain is DGGITQSPKYLFRKEGQNVTLSCEQNLNHDAMYWYRQDPGQGLRLIYYSQIVNDFQKGDIAEGYSVSREKKESFPLTVTSAQKNPTAFYLCASSHLRGAYNEQFFGPGTRLTVL.

As regards this clonotype: Given the absence of the conserved phenylalanine or tryptophan at the CDR3 end, a read error is likely. The chain links TRBV12-3 or TRBV12-4 to TRBJ2-3, with 11 bases fitting TRBD1. The CDR3 is made up of 15 amino acids. Germline trimming cut 6 bases from V and 3 bases from J; bases unmatched to any gene: 5. This CDR3 reads CASRQDRGRTDTQYL. DNA for the CDR3: TGTGCCAGCAGGCAGGACAGGGGGCGAACAGATACGCAGTATCTT.

The chain combines TRBV27 with TRBJ2-1, with D perhaps TRBD1 or TRBD2 (5 bases each). V lost 6 bases to trimming and J lost 10 bases, with 25 bases between them. The CDR3 spans 16 residues. Germline V lookup: CDR1 MNHEY, CDR2 SMNVEV (reference sequence). The CDR3, as DNA: TGTGCCAGCAGGTCAGAGATTTTGGGGGTTTCATGGGAGCAGTTCTTC. It encodes CASRSEILGVSWEQFF.

This clonotype was detected a few times. J is TRBJ1-3 and V is TRBV14; D may be TRBD1 (5 bases). The CDR3 is made up of 14 amino acids. Germline V gene sequence: CDR1 SGHDN, CDR2 FVKESK. V lost 2 bases and J lost 4, with 9 bases in between. Here the CDR3 DNA reads TGTGCCAGCAGCCAATATGGGGCCGGAAACACCATATATTTT. It codes for CASSQYGAGNTIYF. Drawing the rest from reference TRBV14 and TRBJ1-3, the complete variable domain is EAGVTQFPSHSVIEKGQTVTLRCDPISGHDNLYWYRRVMGKEIKFLLHFVKESKQDESGMPNNRFLAERTGGTYSTLKVQPAELEDSGVYFCASSQYGAGNTIYFGEGSWLTVV.

The CDR3 spells CASSQRETSYEQYF. In DNA, the CDR3 is TGTGCCAGCAGCCAGCGGGAGACCTCCTACGAGCAGTACTTC. The rearrangement links TRBV7-6 to TRBJ2-7; the match to TRBD2 covers 8 bases. J lost 0 bases, V lost 5 bases, and 3 bases had no gene match. The CDR3 runs 14 residues. In germline, CDR1 is SGHVS, CDR2 FNYEAQ. The variable domain in full, with the rest retrieved from reference TRBV7-6 and TRBJ2-7, is GAGVSQSPRYKVTKRGQDVALRCDPISGHVSLYWYRQALGQGPEFLTYFNYEAQQDKSGLPNDRFSAERPEGSISTLTIQRTEQRDSAMYRCASSQRETSYEQYFGPGTRLTVT.

The chain links TRBV6-8 to TRBJ2-1; 9 bases fit TRBD1. V dropped 7 bases and J dropped 7; count of bases not matched to a gene: 11. The CDR3 extends over 15 amino acids. Germline lookup yields CDR1 MNHGY and CDR2 SAAAGT. The CDR3 DNA reads as TGTGCCAGCACAACAGGGGGCCACAGTGCGAATGAGCAGTTCTTC. Protein product: CASTTGGHSANEQFF.

The chain recombines TRBV6-2 or TRBV6-3 with TRBJ2-6; tentatively, D is TRBD1 or TRBD2 (5 bases each). CDR1 and CDR2 (germline): MNHEY, SVGEGT. The length of the CDR3 is 15 residues. Trimming stripped 7 bases from V and 4 bases from J, with 14 bases between. The CDR3 loop reads CASTLGVDGANVLTF. CDR3 DNA sequence: TGTGCCAGCACACTAGGGGTGGACGGGGCCAACGTCCTGACTTTC.

This clonotype was recorded once. The chain employs TRBV6-2 or TRBV6-3 and TRBJ1-2; TRBD1 aligns across 9 bases. The J segment lost 2 bases and the V segment lost 4 bases, leaving 5 bases of the junction unmatched. CDR3 length: 15 amino acids. Germline V gene lookup returns CDR1 MNHEY and CDR2 SVGEGT. In DNA, the CDR3 is TGTGCCAGCAGTTTCACCGGGACAGGGAACTATGGCTACACCTTC. Amino acid sequence: CASSFTGTGNYGYTF.

This sequence joins TRBV7-4 and TRBJ2-1, with D possibly called TRBD1 or TRBD2 (5 bases each). V was shortened by 5 bases and J by 3 bases, with 11 bases between the two germline ends. Germline V lookup: CDR1 SGHVT, CDR2 SQSDAQ. The CDR3 runs to 14 residues. The CDR3 region is CASSTGTVYNEQFF. In DNA form, the CDR3 reads TGTGCCAGCAGCACTGGGACGGTCTACAATGAGCAGTTCTTC.

The J gene is TRBJ2-7, the V gene TRBV7-2, with 10 bases matching TRBD2. The junction had 8 bases not matched to a gene; V was cut back by 1 base and J by 2 bases. Looked up from germline, CDR1 is SGHTA and CDR2 is FQGNSA. This CDR3 is built from 17 residues. In DNA form, the CDR3 reads TGTGCCAGCAGCTTAGTGGGCGTAGCGGGAGGCCCCTACGAGCAGTACTTC. Its protein is CASSLVGVAGGPYEQYF.

This rearrangement joins TRBV19 to TRBJ1-1; D not certain. The CDR3 has 14 amino acids. Trimming took 1 base from V and 4 from J, leaving 10 bases between them. CDR1 LNHDA and CDR2 SQIVND come from the germline V gene (reference sequence). CDR3 DNA sequence: TGTGCCAGTAGTATAGGAGGGATCAGCACTGAAGCTTTCTTT. Protein: CASSIGGISTEAFF.

V is TRBV29-1 and J is TRBJ1-2; D is ambiguous. Per the germline V gene, CDR1 is SQVTM and CDR2 is ANQGSEA. Trimming shortened V by 3 bases and J by 8 bases, and 10 bases separated the two germline ends. The CDR3 runs to 11 residues. This chain's CDR3 is CSVDESWGYTF. DNA of the CDR3: TGCAGCGTTGATGAGAGTTGGGGCTACACCTTC. The entire variable domain, with the rest obtained from reference TRBV29-1 and TRBJ1-2, is as follows: SAVISQKPSRDICQRGTSLTIQCQVDSQVTMMFWYRQQPGQSLTLIATANQGSEATYESGFVIDKFPISRPNLTFSTLTVSNMSPEDSSIYLCSVDESWGYTFGSGTRLTVV.

The chain carries TRBV12-3 or TRBV12-4 and TRBJ1-1; D not resolved. CDR3 length equals 15 residues. Trimming pared 8 bases from V and 0 bases from J, leaving 16 bases between. CDR3 coding DNA: TGTGCCAGCGAGTTTTTGTCTAAGTTGAACACTGAAGCTTTCTTT. It translates to CASEFLSKLNTEAFF.

The chain recombines TRBV10-3 with TRBJ2-7; no definite D call. Deletions cut 0 bases from V and 3 bases from J, with 12 bases between. CDR1 and CDR2 from the germline V gene are ENHRY and SYGVKD. The CDR3 is 15 residues long. CDR3 in amino acids: CAISESLSVFYEQYF. For the CDR3, the DNA is TGTGCCATCAGTGAGTCTCTCAGCGTATTCTACGAGCAGTACTTC.

V usage is TRBV27 and J usage is TRBJ1-1; perhaps TRBD1 as D (6 bases). Between the trimmed V and J ends, which lost 3 bases and 10 bases, there was a span of 15 bases. The germline CDR1 and CDR2 sequences are MNHEY and SMNVEV (reference sequence). The CDR3 sequence is 13 residues long. This CDR3 is CASSLWTDFPAFF. CDR3 sequence (DNA): TGTGCCAGCAGTTTGTGGACAGACTTTCCAGCTTTCTTT.

The V gene is TRBV6-5, the J gene TRBJ1-1; no clear D gene. This CDR3 has 13 residues. Germline CDR1 and CDR2: MNHEY and SVGAGI. The V gene lost 0 bases and the J gene lost 11 bases, with 13 bases spanning the gap. CDR3 loop: CASSYSARGEAFF. The CDR3 coding sequence is TGTGCCAGCAGTTACTCGGCCAGAGGAGAGGCTTTCTTT.

This clonotype came up a few times. The gene calls are TRBV20-1 and TRBJ2-2; D remains unclear. CDR1 and CDR2 (germline): DFQATT, SNEGSKA (reference sequence). This CDR3 spans 16 amino acids. V lost 3 bases to trimming and J lost 0 bases, with 14 bases between them. The CDR3 reads CSASERADANTGELFF. The CDR3 coding sequence is TGCAGTGCTAGTGAGCGCGCTGACGCGAACACCGGGGAGCTGTTTTTT.

The chain has TRBV5-1 and TRBJ2-1; no clear D. V shed 1 base and J shed 6 bases, with 17 bases lying between them. The CDR3 runs to 16 residues. Germline V gene data show CDR1 as SGHRS and CDR2 as YFSETQ. The DNA for the CDR3 is TGCGCCAGCAGCTTGTTGTCCGCAGCCTGGCGCAATGAGCAGTTCTTC. It yields the protein CASSLLSAAWRNEQFF.

J is TRBJ2-7 and V is TRBV4-1; D possibly corresponds to TRBD2 (6 bases). The CDR3 is 18 residues long. V was trimmed by 2 bases and J by 4 bases, leaving 24 bases between them. Germline-derived CDR1 and CDR2 are MGHRA and YSYEKL. Here the CDR3 reads CASSQRPTLGGNLYEQYV. CDR3 coding DNA: TGCGCCAGCAGCCAACGACCAACCCTTGGCGGGAATCTATACGAGCAGTACGTC.

This clonotype has a count of ten or more. The rearrangement joins TRBV7-6 to TRBJ2-7, with 8 bases lining up with TRBD1. V was clipped by 5 bases and J by 5 bases; unmatched bases: 5. The V gene's germline CDR1 is SGHVS and CDR2 FNYEAQ. The CDR3 is made up of 13 amino acids. The CDR3 DNA reads TGTGCCAGCAGCCGGGACAGGAAAGACGAGCAGTACTTC. This codes for CASSRDRKDEQYF.

This clonotype was seen a handful of times. The gene calls are TRBV6-1 and TRBJ2-5; 7 bases agree with TRBD2. With V trimmed by 8 bases and J by 5 bases, 14 bases remained unmatched. Germline V gene data show CDR1 as MNHNS and CDR2 as SASEGT. This CDR3 has 15 amino acids. CDR3 sequence reads: CASRMERGPQETQYF. DNA of the CDR3: TGTGCCAGCCGAATGGAGCGGGGCCCCCAGGAGACCCAGTACTTC.

The J gene is TRBJ2-3, the V gene TRBV27; either TRBD1 or TRBD2 may supply D (5 bases each). Germline CDR1 and CDR2: MNHEY and SMNVEV (reference sequence). V lost 7 bases, J lost 0 bases, and 14 bases lay in between. The CDR3 is made up of 15 amino acids. The CDR3 loop reads CASTLLGESTDTQYF. The CDR3 bases are TGTGCCAGCACCCTTCTGGGGGAAAGCACAGATACGCAGTATTTT.